This T cell receptor beta chain was identified during a study of T cell repertoires in aging, cancer and after chemotherapy. Overall study: Over several months to years, re-sampled healthy donor repertoires clearly shared clones. Study observations and caveats: Healthy donors lost TCR diversity with age mainly through richness, cancer patients through richness and evenness.

The CDR3 covers 15 residues. With 5 bases clipped from V and 7 bases from J, the junction kept 13 bases outside the gene matches. Germline CDR1 is MNHEY and CDR2 is SVGAGI. This clonotype is judged medium-sized. The antigen is undetermined. Rearranged V-D-J TRB sequences were amplified with a mixed TRB-A/B primer pool. TCRdb called the multiplex PCR reads again in MiXCR, with one record for every CDR3 protein. The top ten clones hold roughly 3.7% of a sample with 4,900 or so distinct CDR3 sequences, roughly 21% of them seen once. Peripheral blood genomic DNA, not sorted cells or RNA, was the template. V and J are TRBV6-5 and TRBJ1-2; TRBD1 agrees at 7 bases. Sequencing was done on a sample of blood. The receptor's source is a human donor in good health. The donor label of this sample is uncertain. CDR3 amino acids: CASSASTGVSSGYTF. The CDR3 DNA reads TGTGCCAGCAGTGCCTCTACAGGGGTTTCGTCTGGCTACACCTTC.